This paragraph reports one T cell receptor beta chain. Data came from immunoSEQ multiplex PCR; TCRdb stores just in-frame clones and leaves some out. The sample holds about 140,000 clones, 70% to 90% seen once. Germline values: CDR1 DFQATT, CDR2 SNEGSKA (reference sequence). V gave up 3 bases and J gave up 0 bases, with 8 bases separating them. The CDR3 sequence is 14 residues long. These data come from a study of blood T cell repertoires in COVID-19. The sample consisted of peripheral blood. This TCR was recovered from a woman aged 60-75 years with acute or convalescent COVID-19. The V gene is TRBV20-1, the J gene TRBJ1-4, with D possibly TRBD1 on 6 matching bases. The CDR3 loop reads CSASSGATNEKLFF. As DNA, the CDR3 is TGCAGTGCTAGTTCAGGGGCAACTAATGAAAAACTGTTTTTT.